This T cell receptor (beta chain) comes out of a study of vaccination and CD4 T cells after COVID-19. Study at large: Once diagnosed, patients had post-COVID samples drawn a median roughly 97 days later (range 35 to 161).

The sample's treatment: roughly 10-day PBMC culture with coronavirus spike peptide pools or control peptides (ViraFEST assay). These CD4+ T cells came from an unexposed donor, sampled before the COVID-19 pandemic (2011-2018). Expansion of antigen-specific T cells with peptide pools by ViraFEST preceded sequencing of TCRs. Turning to this clonotype: Its antigen is as yet unknown.

CDR1 is MNHEY and CDR2 is SMNVEV in the germline V gene (reference sequence). This CDR3 is built from 14 residues. Trimming pared 2 bases from V and 6 bases from J, leaving 12 bases between. Overall study findings and caveats: Analysis covered relatively few convalescent patients and lacked any early post-infection timepoints.

Oncomine TCR Beta short-read sequencing was applied to DNA from cultured CD4+ T cells. Extraction of genomic DNA was performed on cultured CD4+ T cells. MiXCR was run by TCRdb on the PCR reads, yielding one entry per CDR3 protein. This repertoire shows around 9,100 distinct CDR3 sequences, 36% found once; its top ten account for over 20%. This sequence was found in a human donor in good health. This chain uses TRBV27 with TRBJ2-3, with D possibly TRBD1 on 5 matching bases. Sequencing was performed on CD4+ T cells from blood, cultured in vitro. The CDR3 sequence is CASSLGAAPDTQYF. CDR3 DNA sequence: TGTGCCAGCAGTTTAGGGGCGGCCCCGGATACGCAGTATTTT.